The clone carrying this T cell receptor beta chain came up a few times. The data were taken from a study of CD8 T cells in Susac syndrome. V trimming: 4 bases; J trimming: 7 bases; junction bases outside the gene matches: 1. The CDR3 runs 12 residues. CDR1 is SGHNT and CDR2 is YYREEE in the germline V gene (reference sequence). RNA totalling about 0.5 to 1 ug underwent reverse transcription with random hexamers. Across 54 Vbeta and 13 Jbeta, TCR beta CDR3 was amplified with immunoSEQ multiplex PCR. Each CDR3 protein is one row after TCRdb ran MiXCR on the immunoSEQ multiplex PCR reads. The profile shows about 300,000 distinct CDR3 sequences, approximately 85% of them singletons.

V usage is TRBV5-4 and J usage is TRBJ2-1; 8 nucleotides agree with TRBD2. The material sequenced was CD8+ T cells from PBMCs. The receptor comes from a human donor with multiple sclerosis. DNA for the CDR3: TGTGCCAGCAGCCCTAGCGGGAATGAGCAGTTCTTC. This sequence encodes CASSPSGNEQFF.